The 21 T cell receptor beta chains listed next were all sequenced from one sample in a study of blood T cell repertoires in COVID-19. Profiled with immunoSEQ multiplex PCR; TCRdb holds only in-frame clones, not every one. The sample holds around 200,000 clones; about 90% are singletons and the top ten take 1.9%. The specimen was peripheral blood. All receptors derive from a middle-aged man with active or convalescent COVID-19.

The CDR3 DNA sequence: TGTGCCAGCAGTTACAGTATGAACACTGAAGCTTTCTTT. This translates into CASSYSMNTEAFF. The V gene is TRBV12-3 or TRBV12-4, the J gene TRBJ1-1; D remains ambiguous. The CDR3 is made up of 13 amino acids. Trimming took off 4 bases at V and 0 bases at J, with 6 bases between the two ends.

The rearrangement uses TRBV2 and TRBJ2-7; 8 bases align to TRBD2. V shed 7 bases and J 5 bases; nucleotides not matched to a gene: 7. Germline values: CDR1 SNHLY, CDR2 FYNNEI. CDR3 length equals 13 residues. The CDR3 spells CASIRTSLDEQYF. The CDR3 region has the DNA TGTGCCAGCATTAGGACTAGCCTGGACGAGCAGTACTTC.

The genes are TRBV30 and TRBJ2-1; 11 bases agree with TRBD2. This CDR3 contains 16 residues. The junction had 11 bases not matched to a gene; V was cut back by 6 bases and J by 4 bases. CDR1 is GTSNPN, CDR2 SVGIG, per germline (reference sequence). CDR3 sequence: CACPTRLAGMYNEQFF. The CDR3 DNA reads as TGTGCCTGCCCCACTCGACTAGCGGGAATGTACAATGAGCAGTTCTTC. The variable domain in full, with the rest retrieved from reference TRBV30 and TRBJ2-1, is SQTIHQWPATLVQPVGSPLSLECTVEGTSNPNLYWYRQAAGRGLQLLFYSVGIGQISSEVPQNLSASRPQDRQFILSSKKLLLSDSGFYLCACPTRLAGMYNEQFFGPGTRLTVL.

This chain joins TRBV11-1 and TRBJ2-7; 9 bases map to TRBD1. V shed 4 bases, J shed 5 bases, and the junction held 12 bases outside the gene matches. Germline V lookup: CDR1 SGHAT, CDR2 FQDESV (reference sequence). The CDR3 covers 16 residues. The CDR3 DNA is TGTGCCAGCAGCTCCTACGGACAGGGGAAGAGGGACGAGCAGTACTTC. Protein product: CASSSYGQGKRDEQYF.

In its sample, this clone was seen once. Here the CDR3 reads CASSLGGLNYGYTF. The CDR3 DNA is TGTGCCAGCAGCTTAGGGGGACTAAACTATGGCTACACCTTC. The gene calls are TRBV7-8 and TRBJ1-2; possibly TRBD1 for D (5 bases). The CDR3 is made up of 14 amino acids. V was trimmed by 1 base and J by 2 bases, leaving 8 bases between them. Germline values: CDR1 SGHVS, CDR2 FQNEAQ.

The V gene is TRBV19, the J gene TRBJ1-4; 7 bases match TRBD1. The CDR3 is made up of 15 amino acids. Trimming removed 10 bases from V and 7 bases from J; junction bases left unmatched: 15. Germline V gene data show CDR1 as LNHDA and CDR2 as SQIVND (reference sequence). CDR3 in DNA: TGTGCCACTTCCCCTCCAGGGGGATTCGGTGAAAAACTGTTTTTT. Amino acids: CATSPPGGFGEKLFF.

The V and J genes are TRBV27 and TRBJ2-7, with D perhaps matching TRBD1 (6 bases). The CDR3 sequence is 12 residues long. Germline V lookup: CDR1 MNHEY, CDR2 SMNVEV (reference sequence). The V end lost 5 bases, the J end lost 5 bases, and 10 bases lay between the germline ends. CDR3 region: CASSPYRDEQYF. The CDR3 coding sequence is TGTGCCAGCAGTCCCTACAGGGACGAGCAGTACTTC.

This chain links TRBV7-6 with TRBJ1-5; a possible D gene is TRBD1 (6 bases). This CDR3 region has 16 residues. CDR1 SGHVS and CDR2 FNYEAQ come from the germline V gene. The germline V and J ends were trimmed by 5 bases and 7 bases, with 21 bases remaining between them. This chain's CDR3 is CASSLSAGTSEQPQHF. The CDR3 region has the DNA TGTGCCAGCAGCCTCAGTGCCGGGACATCTGAACAGCCCCAGCATTTT.

The J gene is TRBJ1-2, the V gene TRBV2; no reliable D call. V was clipped by 7 bases and J by 0 bases, with 18 bases between them. The CDR3 spans 16 residues. CDR1 is SNHLY and CDR2 is FYNNEI in the germline V gene. The CDR3 sequence: CASTRRNSRSNYGYTF. The CDR3, as DNA: TGTGCCAGCACCAGACGAAACAGCCGATCTAACTATGGCTACACCTTC.

The chain joins TRBV27 to TRBJ2-1; 7 bases map to TRBD1. Germline assignment: CDR1 MNHEY and CDR2 SMNVEV (reference sequence). This CDR3 spans 13 amino acids. V lost 3 bases, J lost 8 bases, and 4 bases stayed unmatched. This CDR3 reads CASSFGQVDEQFF. Here the CDR3 DNA reads TGTGCCAGCAGTTTCGGACAGGTGGATGAGCAGTTCTTC.

This clone appeared once. The chain joins TRBV28 to TRBJ1-2, with no clear D. Germline V gives CDR1 MDHEN, CDR2 SYDVKM. V gave up 5 bases and J gave up 5 bases, with 12 bases separating them. CDR3 size: 13 residues. The CDR3: CASSPIGRYGYTF. In DNA form, the CDR3 reads TGTGCCAGCAGTCCGATCGGGAGGTATGGCTACACCTTC.

In its sample, this clone was seen a few times. This CDR3 is also generated by other DNA sequences in the sample. Written as DNA, the CDR3 is TGTGCCAGCAGTTTACGCGGTTACGAGCAGTACTTC. It is translated as CASSLRGYEQYF. The gene calls are TRBV27 and TRBJ2-7; no clear D. The CDR3 is 12 residues long. CDR1 is MNHEY, CDR2 SMNVEV, per germline (reference sequence). Trimming cost V 2 bases and J 4 bases, with 6 bases left between them.

The chain couples TRBV5-4 to TRBJ2-7; 8 bases agree with TRBD1. Germline V gives CDR1 SGHNT, CDR2 YYREEE (reference sequence). V was clipped by 2 bases and J by 1 base; unmatched bases: 5. The CDR3 is 15 residues long. CDR3 region: CASSFQDRASYEQYF. In nucleotides, the CDR3 is TGTGCCAGCAGCTTCCAGGACAGGGCTTCCTACGAGCAGTACTTC.

The rearrangement uses TRBV9 and TRBJ1-3; no reliable D call. The CDR3 contains 17 residues. Germline CDR1 SGDLS, CDR2 YYNGEE. Trimming left V 0 bases short and J 0 bases short, with 13 bases between. This CDR3 is CASSVGDSTSSGNTIYF. The CDR3 nucleotides read TGTGCCAGCAGCGTAGGTGACTCAACGAGCTCTGGAAACACCATATATTTT.

This clone occurred a few times. The chain links TRBV3-1 (or the pseudogene TRBV3-2) to TRBJ2-3, with 8 bases matching TRBD1. The V gene end was trimmed by 4 bases and the J gene end by 3 bases; junction bases not matched to a gene: 3. The germline V gene has CDR1 LGHDT and CDR2 YNNKEL (reference sequence). The CDR3 is made up of 14 amino acids. Here the CDR3 DNA reads TGTGCCAGCAGCCCACGACAGGGGACAGATACGCAGTATTTT. As protein: CASSPRQGTDTQYF.

The chain joins TRBV6-6 to TRBJ1-5, with D perhaps TRBD1 (6 bases). Germline lookup yields CDR1 MNHNY and CDR2 SVGAGI (reference sequence). This CDR3 is 14 amino acids long. Trimming took 4 bases from V and 4 from J, leaving 11 bases between them. CDR3 bases: TGTGCCAGCAGTTGGGATACAGGGAATCAGCCCCAGCATTTT. The encoded protein is CASSWDTGNQPQHF.

V and J are TRBV5-6 and TRBJ1-3; 7 nucleotides line up with TRBD1. V was pared by 4 bases and J by 4 bases, with 11 bases of the junction left unmatched. There are 16 residues in the CDR3. Per the germline V gene, CDR1 is SGHDT and CDR2 is YYEEEE. The CDR3 loop reads CASSQIPGTDGNTIYF. Written as DNA, the CDR3 is TGTGCCAGCAGCCAGATACCCGGGACAGACGGAAACACCATATATTTT. Filled out from reference TRBV5-6 and TRBJ1-3, the complete variable domain reads DAGVTQSPTHLIKTRGQQVTLRCSPKSGHDTVSWYQQALGQGPQFIFQYYEEEERQRGNFPDRFSGHQFPNYSSELNVNALLLGDSALYLCASSQIPGTDGNTIYFGEGSWLTVV.

The chain employs TRBV7-2 and TRBJ1-3; D is unclear. V lost 1 base to trimming and J lost 2 bases, with 12 bases between them. The CDR3 covers 16 residues. CDR1 and CDR2 from the germline V gene are SGHTA and FQGNSA. CDR3 amino acids: CASSLVGGPPGNTIYF. The CDR3 DNA sequence: TGTGCCAGCAGCTTAGTCGGAGGGCCCCCTGGAAACACCATATATTTT. The complete variable domain, with remaining parts taken from reference TRBV7-2 and TRBJ1-3, reads GAGVSQSPSNKVTEKGKDVELRCDPISGHTALYWYRQSLGQGLEFLIYFQGNSAPDKSGLPSDRFSAERTGGSVSTLTIQRTQQEDSAVYLCASSLVGGPPGNTIYFGEGSWLTVV.

The chain has TRBV27 and TRBJ1-5; D possibly corresponds to TRBD1 (6 bases). This CDR3 is built from 15 residues. Trimming stripped 5 bases from V and 7 bases from J, with 18 bases between. Germline lookup yields CDR1 MNHEY and CDR2 SMNVEV (reference sequence). CDR3 loop: CASSRRGGVDQPQHF. Written as DNA, the CDR3 is TGTGCCAGCAGTCGTCGTGGGGGCGTAGACCAGCCCCAGCATTTT.

Points on this clone: The sample contains more than one DNA sequence encoding this CDR3. The chain employs TRBV5-1 and TRBJ1-1, with D perhaps matching TRBD1 (6 bases). From germline, CDR1 is SGHRS and CDR2 YFSETQ. Trimming took 3 bases from V and 1 from J, leaving 7 bases between them. The CDR3 covers 13 residues. The CDR3 nucleotides read TGCGCCAGCAGCTCGACAGGGAACACTGAAGCTTTCTTT. This sequence encodes CASSSTGNTEAFF.

The rearrangement joins TRBV5-1 to TRBJ1-1; 7 nucleotides agree with TRBD1. Unmatched junction bases numbered 10, after V lost 4 bases and J lost 4 bases. The CDR3 consists of 15 residues. Germline V gene lookup returns CDR1 SGHRS and CDR2 YFSETQ. The CDR3 is CASSPTGAEGTEAFF. The CDR3 nucleotides read TGCGCCAGCAGCCCTACAGGGGCAGAGGGCACTGAAGCTTTCTTT.